There are many counts of the clone carrying this TCR beta chain. Combining a sample-barcoded 5' primer with a J-beta primer mix, a second PCR ran for roughly 7 to 11 cycles. TCRdb called the 5' RACE reads again in MiXCR, with one record for every CDR3 protein. The data hold 1.5 million to 2 million distinct CDR3 sequences, with about 32% observed a single time. The record originates from a study of blood T cells in healthy people across ages. Germline V gives CDR1 LNHDA, CDR2 SQIVND (reference sequence). This CDR3 has 13 amino acids. V was clipped by 3 bases and J by 4 bases, with 9 bases between them.

The rearrangement links TRBV19 to TRBJ1-1, with a possible D match to TRBD1 (6 bases). This TCR was recovered from a woman aged 25 to 39 in good health. Sequencing input: blood. This CDR3 is CASSMSDSTEAFF. The CDR3, as DNA: TGTGCCAGTAGTATGTCGGACAGCACTGAAGCTTTCTTT.